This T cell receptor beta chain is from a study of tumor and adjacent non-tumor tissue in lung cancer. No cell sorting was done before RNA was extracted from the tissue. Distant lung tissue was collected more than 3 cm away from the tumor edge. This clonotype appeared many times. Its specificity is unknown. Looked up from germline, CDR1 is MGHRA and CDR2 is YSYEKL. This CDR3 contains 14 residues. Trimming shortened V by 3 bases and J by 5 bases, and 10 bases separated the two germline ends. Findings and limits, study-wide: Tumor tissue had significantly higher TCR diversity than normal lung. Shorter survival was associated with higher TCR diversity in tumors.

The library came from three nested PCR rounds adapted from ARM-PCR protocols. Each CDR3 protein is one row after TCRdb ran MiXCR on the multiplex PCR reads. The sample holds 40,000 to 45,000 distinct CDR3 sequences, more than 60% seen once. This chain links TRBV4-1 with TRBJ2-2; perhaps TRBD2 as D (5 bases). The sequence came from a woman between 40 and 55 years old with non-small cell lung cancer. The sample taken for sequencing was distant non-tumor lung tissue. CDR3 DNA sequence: TGCGCCAGCAGCCAGGACCTAGCAACCGGGGAGCTGTTTTTT. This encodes CASSQDLATGELFF.